What follows are 10 T cell receptor beta chains derived from one specimen sequenced in a study of cytomegalovirus exposure and HLA in healthy donors. The primer mix had 60 Vbeta and 13 Jbeta primers. Assay: immunoSEQ multiplex PCR; the TCRdb copy retains only in-frame clones and omits some. The sample contains some 120,000 clones, around 80% of which appear only once. Sequences were obtained from PBMCs. Receptor source: a man aged 25-45 years in good health and CMV-seronegative.

This clone showed up just a few times. V and J are TRBV12-2 and TRBJ1-4. TRBV12-2 is a pseudogene locus. This CDR3 has 16 amino acids. CDR3 bases: TGTGCAAGTCGCCTTCGTCGGGGGGCTTATGAGGAAAAACTGTTTTTT. Its protein product is CASRLRRGAYEEKLFF.

The chain employs TRBV7-9 and TRBJ2-3, with 9 nucleotides matching TRBD2. V was clipped by 9 bases and J by 2 bases; unmatched bases: 3. This CDR3 contains 13 residues. Germline V gene sequence: CDR1 SEHNR, CDR2 FQNEAQ (reference sequence). CDR3 residues: CASVAGVTDTQYF. DNA of the CDR3: TGTGCCAGTGTAGCGGGGGTCACAGATACGCAGTATTTT. Based on the CDR3 plus reference TRBV7-9 and TRBJ2-3, the full variable domain is DTGVSQNPRHKITKRGQNVTFRCDPISEHNRLYWYRQTLGQGPEFLTYFQNEAQLEKSRLLSDRFSAERPKGSFSTLEIQRTEQGDSAMYLCASVAGVTDTQYFGPGTRLTVL.

The chain uses TRBV21-1 and TRBJ2-7; TRBD2 is the table's D call and was not checked against the DNA. TRBV21-1 is reported as a pseudogene. The CDR3 has 13 amino acids. Here the CDR3 DNA reads TGTGCCAGTAGAGAGGGCGGGGGTTACGAGCAGTACTTC. Translating it yields CASREGGGYEQYF.

The rearrangement uses TRBV6-1 and TRBJ2-7, with 7 bases that match TRBD1. The CDR3 spans 14 residues. CDR1 and CDR2 from the germline V gene are MNHNS and SASEGT. After removal of 7 bases from V and 3 bases from J, the junction contained 9 bases not matched to a gene. The CDR3 here is CASNSGTDVYEQYF. CDR3 DNA sequence: TGTGCCAGCAATTCCGGGACAGATGTCTACGAGCAGTACTTC.

The rearrangement joins TRBV19 to TRBJ1-5; perhaps TRBD1 as D (5 bases). Trimming stripped 5 bases from V and 2 bases from J, with 13 bases between. The CDR3 runs to 15 residues. Per the germline V gene, CDR1 is LNHDA and CDR2 is SQIVND (reference sequence). The CDR3 spells CASSASGYRNQPQHF. CDR3 sequence (DNA): TGTGCCAGTAGTGCTTCAGGGTATCGCAATCAGCCCCAGCATTTT.

The chain carries TRBV4-2 and TRBJ2-3; 8 positions match TRBD2. V lost 2 bases to trimming and J lost 4 bases; unmatched junction nucleotides: 5. Germline V gene sequence: CDR1 LGHNA, CDR2 YNFKEQ. The CDR3 length is 15 residues. CDR3 nucleotide sequence: TGTGCCAGCAGCCAAAGGGGCGGGAGGCCAGATACGCAGTATTTT. Translated: CASSQRGGRPDTQYF.

This clone was seen just once. The rearrangement links TRBV29-1 to TRBJ2-3; tentative D call: TRBD2 (5 bases). Germline CDR1 reads SQVTM; CDR2 reads ANQGSEA. The ends were cut back, 6 bases at V and 0 bases at J, with 10 bases in the middle. The CDR3 totals 13 residues. The DNA of the CDR3 is TGCAGCGTCGTGGACTTTAGCACAGATACGCAGTATTTT. Translating gives CSVVDFSTDTQYF.

V gene TRBV4-3 combines with J gene TRBJ1-2; D may be TRBD1 (6 bases). Germline CDR1 reads LGHNA; CDR2 reads YSLEER. V dropped 0 bases and J dropped 8 bases, with 19 bases sitting between them. The CDR3 spans 16 residues. The CDR3 is CASSQDNFLSGDGYTF. As DNA, the CDR3 is TGCGCCAGCAGCCAAGATAATTTTTTATCAGGGGACGGCTACACCTTC.

The rearrangement joins TRBV5-6 to TRBJ2-7, with 10 positions matching TRBD2. After removal of 5 bases from V and 0 bases from J, the junction contained 14 bases not matched to a gene. Germline V gene lookup returns CDR1 SGHDT and CDR2 YYEEEE. The CDR3 runs to 18 residues. The CDR3, as DNA: TGTGCCAGCAGGCGGGGGCGGACTAGCGGTTTTCTCTCCTACGAGCAGTACTTC. Amino acids: CASRRGRTSGFLSYEQYF.

The V and J genes are TRBV6-1 and TRBJ2-5; the D is unclear. The last part of the DNA fits TRBJ2-7 better; the J call may be wrong. This CDR3 contains 13 residues. The germline V gene encodes CDR1 MNHNS and CDR2 SASEGT. CDR3 sequence (DNA): TGTGCCAGCAGCCCCCGGAGCTCCTACGAGCAGTACTTC. Amino acids: CASSPRSSYEQYF.